This entry describes one TCR beta chain. The antigen is unknown. One end of the junction fails to match germline, which may point to a read error. Only in-frame clones appear in the TCRdb table, and some are missing; sequencing was by immunoSEQ multiplex PCR. Found here are under 200,000 clones, 70% to 90% of them singletons; the top ten hold roughly 25%. The sample originates from a study of T cell responses to AZD1222 COVID-19 vaccine. Study-wide findings and caveats: Compared with day 0, the breadth and depth of the Spike-specific TCR repertoire rose significantly after two doses of AZD1222.

From germline, CDR1 is SSHAT and CDR2 FNYEAQ (reference sequence). The CDR3 contains 13 residues. Analysis merged second doses at about 4 or about 12 weeks. Sequencing was performed on peripheral blood, taken 28 days after the second AZD1222 dose. This clonotype originated in an adult who received the AZD1222 COVID-19 vaccine. V is TRBV7-7 and J is TRBJ1-1, with a tentative D call TRBD1 (5 bases). The CDR3: CASSLSGTTEAFF. The DNA of the CDR3 is TGTGCTAGCAGCTTGTCAGGGACCACTGAAGCTTTCTTT.